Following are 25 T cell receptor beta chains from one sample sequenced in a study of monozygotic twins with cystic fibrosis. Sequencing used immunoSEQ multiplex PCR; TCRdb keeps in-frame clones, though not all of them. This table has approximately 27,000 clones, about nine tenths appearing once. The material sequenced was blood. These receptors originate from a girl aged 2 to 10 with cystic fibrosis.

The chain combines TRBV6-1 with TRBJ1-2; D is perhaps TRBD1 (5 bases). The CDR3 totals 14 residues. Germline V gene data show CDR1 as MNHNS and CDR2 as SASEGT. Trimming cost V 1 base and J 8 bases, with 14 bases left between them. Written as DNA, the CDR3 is TGTGCCAGCAGTGAAGATTCCGGGACGGGGGGCTACACCTTC. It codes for CASSEDSGTGGYTF.

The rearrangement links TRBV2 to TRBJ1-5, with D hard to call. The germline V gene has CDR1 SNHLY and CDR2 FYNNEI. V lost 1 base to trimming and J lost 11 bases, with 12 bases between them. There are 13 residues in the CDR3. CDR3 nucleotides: TGTGCCAGCAGTGAAGAGGTGGTAACGTCCCAGCATTTT. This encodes CASSEEVVTSQHF.

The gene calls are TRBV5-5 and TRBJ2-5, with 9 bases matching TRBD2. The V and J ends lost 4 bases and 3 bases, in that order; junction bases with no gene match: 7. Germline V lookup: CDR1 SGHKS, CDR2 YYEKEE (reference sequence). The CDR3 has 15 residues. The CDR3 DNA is TGTGCCAGCAGCCGCCCCCTAGCGGGGAAAGAGACCCAGTACTTC. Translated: CASSRPLAGKETQYF.

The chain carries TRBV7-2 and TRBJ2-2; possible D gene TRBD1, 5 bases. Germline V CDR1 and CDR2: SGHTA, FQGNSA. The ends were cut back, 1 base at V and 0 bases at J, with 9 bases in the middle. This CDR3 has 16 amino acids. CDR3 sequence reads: CASSLVRGTNTGELFF. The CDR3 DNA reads TGTGCCAGCAGCTTAGTAAGGGGTACGAACACCGGGGAGCTGTTTTTT. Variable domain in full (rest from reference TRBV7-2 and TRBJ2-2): GAGVSQSPSNKVTEKGKDVELRCDPISGHTALYWYRQSLGQGLEFLIYFQGNSAPDKSGLPSDRFSAERTGGSVSTLTIQRTQQEDSAVYLCASSLVRGTNTGELFFGEGSRLTVL.

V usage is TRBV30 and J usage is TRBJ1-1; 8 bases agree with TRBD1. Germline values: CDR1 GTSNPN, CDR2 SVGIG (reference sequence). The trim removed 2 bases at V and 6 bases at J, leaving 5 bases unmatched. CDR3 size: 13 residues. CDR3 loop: CAWSKDRAAEAFF. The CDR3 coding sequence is TGTGCCTGGAGTAAGGACAGGGCCGCTGAAGCTTTCTTT. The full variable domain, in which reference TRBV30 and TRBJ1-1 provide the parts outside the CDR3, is SQTIHQWPATLVQPVGSPLSLECTVEGTSNPNLYWYRQAAGRGLQLLFYSVGIGQISSEVPQNLSASRPQDRQFILSSKKLLLSDSGFYLCAWSKDRAAEAFFGQGTRLTVV.

CDR3 sequence (DNA): TGTGCCAGCAGCGGGGGACAGAGGAACTATGGCTACACCTTC. Translated: CASSGGQRNYGYTF. The rearrangement links TRBV9 to TRBJ1-2; 7 bases align to TRBD1. Per the germline V gene, CDR1 is SGDLS and CDR2 is YYNGEE. The CDR3 extends over 14 amino acids. The V gene end was trimmed by 3 bases and the J gene end by 2 bases; junction bases not matched to a gene: 4. Together with reference TRBV9 and TRBJ1-2, the CDR3 gives the full variable domain: DSGVTQTPKHLITATGQRVTLRCSPRSGDLSVYWYQQSLDQGLQFLIQYYNGEERAKGNILERFSAQQFPDLHSELNLSSLELGDSALYFCASSGGQRNYGYTFGSGTRLTVV.

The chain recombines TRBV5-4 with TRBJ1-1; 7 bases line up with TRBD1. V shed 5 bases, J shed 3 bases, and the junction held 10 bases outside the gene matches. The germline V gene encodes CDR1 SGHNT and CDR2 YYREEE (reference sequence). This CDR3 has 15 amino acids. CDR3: CASSGHRDRYTEAFF. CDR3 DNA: TGTGCCAGCAGTGGGCACCGGGACAGATACACTGAAGCTTTCTTT.

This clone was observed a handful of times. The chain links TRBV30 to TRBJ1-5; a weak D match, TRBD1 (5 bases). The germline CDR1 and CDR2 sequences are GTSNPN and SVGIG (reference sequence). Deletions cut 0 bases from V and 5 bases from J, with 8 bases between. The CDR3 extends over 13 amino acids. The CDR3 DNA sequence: TGTGCCTGGAGTGTGGGGGTTGATCAGCCCCAGCATTTT. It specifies CAWSVGVDQPQHF. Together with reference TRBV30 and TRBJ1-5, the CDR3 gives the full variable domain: SQTIHQWPATLVQPVGSPLSLECTVEGTSNPNLYWYRQAAGRGLQLLFYSVGIGQISSEVPQNLSASRPQDRQFILSSKKLLLSDSGFYLCAWSVGVDQPQHFGDGTRLSIL.

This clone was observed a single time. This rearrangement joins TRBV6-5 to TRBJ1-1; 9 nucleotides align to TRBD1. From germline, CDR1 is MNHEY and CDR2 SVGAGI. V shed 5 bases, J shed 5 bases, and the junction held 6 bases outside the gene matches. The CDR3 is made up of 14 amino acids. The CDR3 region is CASSLRQGGTEAFF. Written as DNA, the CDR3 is TGTGCCAGCAGTCTAAGACAGGGGGGAACTGAAGCTTTCTTT.

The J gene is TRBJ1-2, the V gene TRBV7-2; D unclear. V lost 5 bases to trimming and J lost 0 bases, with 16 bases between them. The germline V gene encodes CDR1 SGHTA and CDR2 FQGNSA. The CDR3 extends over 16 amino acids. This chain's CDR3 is CASSPLVLVTNYGYTF. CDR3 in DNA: TGTGCCAGCAGCCCGCTCGTTTTAGTAACTAACTATGGCTACACCTTC. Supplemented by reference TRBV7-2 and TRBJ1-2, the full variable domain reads GAGVSQSPSNKVTEKGKDVELRCDPISGHTALYWYRQSLGQGLEFLIYFQGNSAPDKSGLPSDRFSAERTGGSVSTLTIQRTQQEDSAVYLCASSPLVLVTNYGYTFGSGTRLTVV.

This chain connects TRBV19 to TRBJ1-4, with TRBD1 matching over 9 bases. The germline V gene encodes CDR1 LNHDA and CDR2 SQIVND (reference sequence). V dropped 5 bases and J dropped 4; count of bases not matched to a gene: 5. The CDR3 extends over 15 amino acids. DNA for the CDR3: TGTGCCAGTAGTCCCCGGGACAGGGTTAATGAAAAACTGTTTTTT. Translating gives CASSPRDRVNEKLFF. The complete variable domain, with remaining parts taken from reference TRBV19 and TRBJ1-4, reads DGGITQSPKYLFRKEGQNVTLSCEQNLNHDAMYWYRQDPGQGLRLIYYSQIVNDFQKGDIAEGYSVSREKKESFPLTVTSAQKNPTAFYLCASSPRDRVNEKLFFGSGTQLSVL.

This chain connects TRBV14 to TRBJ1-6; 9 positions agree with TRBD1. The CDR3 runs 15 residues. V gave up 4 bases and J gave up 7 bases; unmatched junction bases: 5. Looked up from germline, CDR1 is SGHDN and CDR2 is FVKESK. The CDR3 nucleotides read TGTGCCAGCAGCCGAAGACAGGGGGTGAATTCACCCCTCCACTTT. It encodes CASSRRQGVNSPLHF.

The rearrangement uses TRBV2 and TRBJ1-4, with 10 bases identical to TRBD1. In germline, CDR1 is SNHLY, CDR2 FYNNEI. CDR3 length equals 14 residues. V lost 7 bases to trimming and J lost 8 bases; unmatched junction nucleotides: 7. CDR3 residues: CASKIDRGQEKLFF. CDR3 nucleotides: TGTGCCAGCAAAATCGACAGGGGGCAAGAAAAACTGTTTTTT.

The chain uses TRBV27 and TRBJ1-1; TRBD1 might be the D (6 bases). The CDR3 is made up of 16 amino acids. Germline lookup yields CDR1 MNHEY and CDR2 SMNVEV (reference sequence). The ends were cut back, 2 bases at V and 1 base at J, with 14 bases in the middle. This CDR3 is CASSLTGRARNTEAFF. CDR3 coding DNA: TGTGCCAGCAGTTTAACAGGGCGGGCAAGGAACACTGAAGCTTTCTTT.

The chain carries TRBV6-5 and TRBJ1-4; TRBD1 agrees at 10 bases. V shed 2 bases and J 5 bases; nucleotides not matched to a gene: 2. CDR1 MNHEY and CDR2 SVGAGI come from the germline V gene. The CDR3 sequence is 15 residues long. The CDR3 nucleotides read TGTGCCAGCAGTTACCTGGACAGGGGGAATGAAAAACTGTTTTTT. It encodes CASSYLDRGNEKLFF.

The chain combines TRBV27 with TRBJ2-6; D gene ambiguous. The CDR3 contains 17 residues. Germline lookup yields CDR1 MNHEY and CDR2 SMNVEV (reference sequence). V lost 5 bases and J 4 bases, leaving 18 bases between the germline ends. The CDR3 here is CASSHTSLRTGANVLTF. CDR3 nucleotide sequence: TGTGCCAGCAGTCATACGTCCCTGCGTACAGGGGCCAACGTCCTGACTTTC.

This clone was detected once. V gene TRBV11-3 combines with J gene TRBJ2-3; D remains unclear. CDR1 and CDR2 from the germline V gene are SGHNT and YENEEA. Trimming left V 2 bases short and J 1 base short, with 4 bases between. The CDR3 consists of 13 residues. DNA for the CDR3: TGTGCCAGCAGCTTAAGCGGCACAGATACGCAGTATTTT. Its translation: CASSLSGTDTQYF.

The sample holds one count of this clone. The CDR3 is CATREDRGGNTEAFF. In DNA form, the CDR3 reads TGTGCCACCAGGGAGGACAGGGGGGGGAACACTGAAGCTTTCTTT. This chain uses TRBV15 with TRBJ1-1; 10 nucleotides line up with TRBD1. CDR3 length: 15 amino acids. J was trimmed by 1 base and V by 6 bases; bases with no gene match: 5. Germline V lookup: CDR1 LNHNV, CDR2 YYDKDF (reference sequence).

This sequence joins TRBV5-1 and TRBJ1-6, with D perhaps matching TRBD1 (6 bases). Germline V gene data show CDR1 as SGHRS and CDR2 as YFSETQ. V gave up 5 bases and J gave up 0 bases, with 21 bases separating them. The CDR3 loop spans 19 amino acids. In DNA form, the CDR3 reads TGCGCCAGCAGACCGGTCCCCCCGACAGGAAGCTCCTATAATTCACCCCTCCACTTT. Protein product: CASRPVPPTGSSYNSPLHF. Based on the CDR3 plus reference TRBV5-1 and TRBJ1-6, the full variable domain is KAGVTQTPRYLIKTRGQQVTLSCSPISGHRSVSWYQQTPGQGLQFLFEYFSETQRNKGNFPGRFSGRQFSNSRSEMNVSTLELGDSALYLCASRPVPPTGSSYNSPLHFGNGTRLTVT.

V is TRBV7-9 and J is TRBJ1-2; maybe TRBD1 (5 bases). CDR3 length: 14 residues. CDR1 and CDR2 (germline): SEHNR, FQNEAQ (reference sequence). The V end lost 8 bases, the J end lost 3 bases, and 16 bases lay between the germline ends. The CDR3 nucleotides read TGTGCCAGCGGGGGTTGGGGCGACGACTATGGCTACACCTTC. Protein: CASGGWGDDYGYTF.

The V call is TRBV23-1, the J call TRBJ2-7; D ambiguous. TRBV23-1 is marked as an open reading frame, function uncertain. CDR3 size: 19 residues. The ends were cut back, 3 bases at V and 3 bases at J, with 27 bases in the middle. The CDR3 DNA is TGCGCCAGCAGTCACCCACGGCGCTACAATTGCCCTGGGATCTACGAGCAGTACTTC. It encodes CASSHPRRYNCPGIYEQYF.

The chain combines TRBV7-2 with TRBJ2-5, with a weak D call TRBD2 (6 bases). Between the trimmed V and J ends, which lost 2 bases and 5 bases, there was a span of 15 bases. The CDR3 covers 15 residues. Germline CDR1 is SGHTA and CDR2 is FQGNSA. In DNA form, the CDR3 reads TGTGCCAGCAGCTTACAGGGCTTGGCGGGGGAGACCCAGTACTTC. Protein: CASSLQGLAGETQYF.

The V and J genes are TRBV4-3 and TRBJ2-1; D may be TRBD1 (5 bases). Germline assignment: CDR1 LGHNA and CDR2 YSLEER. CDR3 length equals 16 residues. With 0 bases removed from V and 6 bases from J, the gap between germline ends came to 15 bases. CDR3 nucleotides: TGCGCCAGCAGCCAAGATCGTGGCGTAAGGGGCAATGAGCAGTTCTTC. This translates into CASSQDRGVRGNEQFF.

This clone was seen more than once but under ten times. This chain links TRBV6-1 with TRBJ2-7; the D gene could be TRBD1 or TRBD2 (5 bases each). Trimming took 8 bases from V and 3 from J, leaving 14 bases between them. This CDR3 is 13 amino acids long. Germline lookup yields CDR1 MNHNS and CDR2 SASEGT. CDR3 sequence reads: CASGRDGNYEQYF. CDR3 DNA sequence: TGTGCCAGCGGCCGGGACGGAAACTACGAGCAGTACTTC.

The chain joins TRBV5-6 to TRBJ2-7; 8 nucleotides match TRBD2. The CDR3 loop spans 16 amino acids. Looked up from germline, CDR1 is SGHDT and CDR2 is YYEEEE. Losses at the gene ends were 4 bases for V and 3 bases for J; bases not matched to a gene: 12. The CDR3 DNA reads TGTGCCAGCAGCACCCGTCCCGGGGGGGCCTACTACGAGCAGTACTTC. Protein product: CASSTRPGGAYYEQYF.